The rows below give T cell receptor beta chains drawn from one sample of a study of T cell responses to AZD1222 COVID-19 vaccine. The protocol was immunoSEQ multiplex PCR, while the TCRdb copy is restricted to in-frame clones and leaves out a portion. The sample lists some 180,000 clones, around 92% occurring once. The input for sequencing was peripheral blood, taken on day 0 of AZD1222 vaccination. These receptors were taken from an adult in good health. CDR3s include the opening cysteine and the closing phenylalanine or tryptophan. Fields, in order: J gene, V gene, CDR3 protein.

>TRBJ1-2|TRBV6-6
CASSPRGTEDPNYGYTF
>TRBJ1-1|TRBV7-9
CASSGEHTEAFF
>TRBJ2-7|TRBV11-3
CASSLRDSYEQYF
>TRBJ2-3|TRBV29-1
CSTRGGLVDTQYF
>TRBJ1-5|TRBV6-2/TRBV6-3
CASSYAGTGIYSSNQPQHF
>TRBJ1-2|TRBV7-9
CASSLDYGYTF
>TRBJ1-5|TRBV4-1
CASSQGIGLNQPQHF
>TRBJ1-5|TRBV3-1/TRBV3-2
CASSPLWRDQPQHF
>TRBJ1-3|TRBV7-9
CASSLRQDGNSGNTIYF
>TRBJ1-1|TRBV3-1/TRBV3-2
CASSQIRGGTEAFF
>TRBJ2-2|TRBV6-5
CASSYGFAGELFF
>TRBJ1-5|TRBV6-2/TRBV6-3
CASSYFGGGQPQHF
>TRBJ1-5|TRBV19
CASSIGQGLGQPQHF
>TRBJ2-1|TRBV13
CASSLTSYNEQFF
>TRBJ2-2|TRBV18
CASSPLMDGPNTGELFF
>TRBJ1-1|TRBV9
CASSVAGNRDDTEAFF
>TRBJ2-2|TRBV19
CACRTSGITGELFF
>TRBJ2-3|TRBV6-1
CASSEWGQGPDTQYF
>TRBJ1-2|TRBV3-1/TRBV3-2
CASSQQTTDRGRGYTF
>TRBJ1-1|TRBV6-5
CASSPPHTEAFF
>TRBJ1-1|TRBV27
CASSLSWNTEAFF
>TRBJ2-1|TRBV5-1
CASSLVDRRGQFF
>TRBJ1-2|TRBV5-4
CASSLDTVYGYTF
>TRBJ1-2|TRBV30
CAWSRSYGYTF
>TRBJ1-3|TRBV18
CASSPRTVSGNTIYF
>TRBJ1-5|TRBV7-2
CASSLVGGNSNQPQHF
>TRBJ1-2|TRBV27
CASSFAGHGYTF
>TRBJ1-2|TRBV3-1/TRBV3-2
CASSQGTVQGSRAF
>TRBJ2-1|TRBV19
CASSMMNRANEQFF
>TRBJ2-7|TRBV30
CAWSAGTSGLIGLSPYEQYF
>TRBJ1-2|TRBV5-4
CASNGIEGPEYYGYTF
>TRBJ2-7|TRBV7-9
CASSSSSYEQYF
>TRBJ2-3|TRBV4-1
CASSHEYTQYF
>TRBJ2-7|TRBV29-1
CSVGEGTGGYEQYF
>TRBJ2-3|TRBV30
CAWSPSWTSGTSTDTQYF
>TRBJ2-7|TRBV11-2
CASSTSGLSYEQYF
>TRBJ1-1|TRBV19
CASSIVRNTEAFF
>TRBJ1-1|TRBV13
CASSHLTGANTEAFF
>TRBJ1-1|TRBV19
CASSITGIRPEAFF
>TRBJ1-5|TRBV5-1
CASSTTGTDNQPQHF
>TRBJ2-4|TRBV30
CAWSKGEINIQYF
>TRBJ1-2|TRBV18
CASSPVQGTDGYTF
>TRBJ1-1|TRBV7-9
CASSSGTTEAFF
>TRBJ2-5|TRBV27
CASSLWVQETQYF
>TRBJ2-1|TRBV6-4
CASSDSIAGPYNEQFF
>TRBJ2-2|TRBV25-1
CASSKLLGGYTGELFF
>TRBJ1-3|TRBV27
CASSLGVRGFHGNTIYF
>TRBJ2-5|TRBV6-2/TRBV6-3
CASSYPLTLETQYF
>TRBJ1-2|TRBV28
CASSYRDRHRYGYTF
>TRBJ1-2|TRBV7-9
CASSLGTSLGYTF
>TRBJ2-1|TRBV30
CAWSGLGYSGGYNEQFF